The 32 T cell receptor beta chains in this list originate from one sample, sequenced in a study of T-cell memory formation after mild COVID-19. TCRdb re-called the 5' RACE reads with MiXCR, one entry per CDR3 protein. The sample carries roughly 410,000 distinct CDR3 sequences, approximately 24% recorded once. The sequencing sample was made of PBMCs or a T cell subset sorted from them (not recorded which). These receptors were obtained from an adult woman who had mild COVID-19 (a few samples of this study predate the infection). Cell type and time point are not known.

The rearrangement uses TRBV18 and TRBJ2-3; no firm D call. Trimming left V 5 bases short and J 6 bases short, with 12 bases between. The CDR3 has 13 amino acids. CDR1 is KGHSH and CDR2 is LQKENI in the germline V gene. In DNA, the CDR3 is TGTGCCAGCTCATCCTCCCGGTCGGATACGCAGTATTTT. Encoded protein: CASSSSRSDTQYF.

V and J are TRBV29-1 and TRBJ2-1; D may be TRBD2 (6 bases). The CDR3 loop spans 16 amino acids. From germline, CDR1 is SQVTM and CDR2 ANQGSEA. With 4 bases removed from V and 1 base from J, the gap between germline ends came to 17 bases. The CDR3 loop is CSVVGTGEGSYNEQFF. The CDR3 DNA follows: TGCAGCGTTGTTGGTACGGGAGAGGGTTCCTACAATGAGCAGTTCTTC.

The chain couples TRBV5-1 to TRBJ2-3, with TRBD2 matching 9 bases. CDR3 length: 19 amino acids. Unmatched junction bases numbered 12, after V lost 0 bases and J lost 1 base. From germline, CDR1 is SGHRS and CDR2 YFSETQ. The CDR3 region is CASSLVASGTAAGTDTQYF. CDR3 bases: TGCGCCAGCAGCTTGGTGGCTAGCGGGACCGCTGCGGGCACAGATACGCAGTATTTT.

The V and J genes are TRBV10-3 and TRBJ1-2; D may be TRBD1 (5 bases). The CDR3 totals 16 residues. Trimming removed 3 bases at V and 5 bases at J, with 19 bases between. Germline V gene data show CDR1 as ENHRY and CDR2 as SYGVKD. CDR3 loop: CAISDGTVEVVYGYTF. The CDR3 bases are TGTGCCATCAGTGACGGGACGGTCGAAGTGGTATATGGCTACACCTTC.

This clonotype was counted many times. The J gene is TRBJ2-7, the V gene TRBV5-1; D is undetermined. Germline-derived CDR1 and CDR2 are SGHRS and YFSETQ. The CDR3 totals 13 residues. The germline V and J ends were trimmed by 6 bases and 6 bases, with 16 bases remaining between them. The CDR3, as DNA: TGCGCCAGCACCAGAATCGGCGCGTCCGAGCAGTACTTC. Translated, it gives CASTRIGASEQYF. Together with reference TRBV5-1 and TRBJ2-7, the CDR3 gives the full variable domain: KAGVTQTPRYLIKTRGQQVTLSCSPISGHRSVSWYQQTPGQGLQFLFEYFSETQRNKGNFPGRFSGRQFSNSRSEMNVSTLELGDSALYLCASTRIGASEQYFGPGTRLTVT.

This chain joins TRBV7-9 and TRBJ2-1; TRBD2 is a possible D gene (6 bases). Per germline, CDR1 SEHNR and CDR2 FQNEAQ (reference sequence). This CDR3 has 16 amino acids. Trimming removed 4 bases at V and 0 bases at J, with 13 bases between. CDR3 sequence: CASSSGTYSSYNEQFF. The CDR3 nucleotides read TGTGCCAGCAGCTCCGGGACTTACAGCTCCTACAATGAGCAGTTCTTC.

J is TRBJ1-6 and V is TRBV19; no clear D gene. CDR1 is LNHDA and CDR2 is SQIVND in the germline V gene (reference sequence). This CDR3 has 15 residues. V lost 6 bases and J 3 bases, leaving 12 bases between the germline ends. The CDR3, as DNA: TGTGCCAGTAGCCTGAGGGCCGGCTATAATTCACCCCTCCACTTT. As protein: CASSLRAGYNSPLHF.

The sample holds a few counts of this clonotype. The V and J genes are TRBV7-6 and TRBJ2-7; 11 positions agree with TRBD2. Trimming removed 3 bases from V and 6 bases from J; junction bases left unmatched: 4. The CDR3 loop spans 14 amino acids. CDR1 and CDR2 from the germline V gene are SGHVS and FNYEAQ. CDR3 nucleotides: TGTGCCAGCAGCTTGGGGACTAGCGGACTCGAGCAGTACTTC. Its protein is CASSLGTSGLEQYF.

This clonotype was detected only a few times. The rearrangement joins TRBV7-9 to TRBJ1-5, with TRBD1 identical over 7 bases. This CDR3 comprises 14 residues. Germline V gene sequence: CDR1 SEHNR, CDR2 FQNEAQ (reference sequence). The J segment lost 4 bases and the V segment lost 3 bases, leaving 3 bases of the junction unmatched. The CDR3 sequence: CASSFGTANQPQHF. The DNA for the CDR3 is TGTGCCAGCAGCTTCGGGACAGCGAATCAGCCCCAGCATTTT.

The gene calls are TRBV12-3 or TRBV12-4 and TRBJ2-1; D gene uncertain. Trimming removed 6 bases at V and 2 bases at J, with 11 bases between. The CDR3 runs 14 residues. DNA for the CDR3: TGTGCCAGCAGGTCCAGCGAGGCCTACAATGAGCAGTTCTTC. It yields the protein CASRSSEAYNEQFF.

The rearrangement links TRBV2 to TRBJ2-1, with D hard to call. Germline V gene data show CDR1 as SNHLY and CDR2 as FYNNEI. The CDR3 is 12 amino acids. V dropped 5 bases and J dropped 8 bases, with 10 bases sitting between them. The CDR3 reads CASSPQWDEQFF. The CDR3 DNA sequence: TGTGCCAGCAGTCCCCAGTGGGATGAGCAGTTCTTC.

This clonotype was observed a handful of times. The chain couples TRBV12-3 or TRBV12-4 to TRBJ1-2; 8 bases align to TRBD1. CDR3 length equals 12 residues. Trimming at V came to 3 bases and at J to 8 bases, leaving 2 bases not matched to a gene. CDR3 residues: CASSLRTGGYTF. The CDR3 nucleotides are TGTGCCAGCAGTTTGCGGACAGGGGGCTACACCTTC.

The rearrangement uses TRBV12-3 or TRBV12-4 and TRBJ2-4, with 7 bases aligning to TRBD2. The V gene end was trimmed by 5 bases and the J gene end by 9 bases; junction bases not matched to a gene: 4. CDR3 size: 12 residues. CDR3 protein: CASSPGGIIQYF. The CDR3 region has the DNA TGTGCCAGCAGTCCCGGGGGGATCATTCAGTACTTC.

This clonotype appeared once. The CDR3 region has the DNA TGTGCCAGCAGCTCCCCGAGGGGGACTGACTCCTATAATTCACCCCTCCACTTT. Its translation is CASSSPRGTDSYNSPLHF. V usage is TRBV6-5 and J usage is TRBJ1-6; tentatively, D is TRBD1 (6 bases). The V gene lost 6 bases and the J gene lost 0 bases, with 18 bases spanning the gap. Looked up from germline, CDR1 is MNHEY and CDR2 is SVGAGI. The CDR3 is 18 amino acids.

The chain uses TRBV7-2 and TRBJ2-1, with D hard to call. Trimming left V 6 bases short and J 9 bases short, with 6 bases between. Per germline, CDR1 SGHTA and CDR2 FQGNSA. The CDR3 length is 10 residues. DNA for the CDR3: TGTGCCAGCAGTGCGTTTGAGCAGTTCTTC. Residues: CASSAFEQFF.

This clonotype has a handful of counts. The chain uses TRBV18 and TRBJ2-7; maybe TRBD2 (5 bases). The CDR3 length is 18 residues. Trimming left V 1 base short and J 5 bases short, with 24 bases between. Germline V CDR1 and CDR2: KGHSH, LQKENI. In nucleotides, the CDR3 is TGTGCCAGCTCACCACTAAAGTTTATTGGCCCCGGGCGGGACGAGCAGTACTTC. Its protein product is CASSPLKFIGPGRDEQYF.

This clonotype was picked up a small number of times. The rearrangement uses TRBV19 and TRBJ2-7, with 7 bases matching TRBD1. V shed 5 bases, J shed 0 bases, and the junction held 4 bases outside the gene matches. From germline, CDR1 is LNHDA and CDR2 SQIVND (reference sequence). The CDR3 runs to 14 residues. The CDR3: CASSRQGGSYEQYF. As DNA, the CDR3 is TGTGCCAGTAGTCGACAGGGTGGCTCCTACGAGCAGTACTTC.

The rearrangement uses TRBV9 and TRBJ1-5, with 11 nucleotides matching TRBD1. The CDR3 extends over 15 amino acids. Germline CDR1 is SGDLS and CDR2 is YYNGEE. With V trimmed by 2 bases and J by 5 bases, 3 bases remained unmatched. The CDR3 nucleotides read TGTGCCAGCAGCGTCGGACAGGGGGCCTATCAGCCCCAGCATTTT. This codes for CASSVGQGAYQPQHF.

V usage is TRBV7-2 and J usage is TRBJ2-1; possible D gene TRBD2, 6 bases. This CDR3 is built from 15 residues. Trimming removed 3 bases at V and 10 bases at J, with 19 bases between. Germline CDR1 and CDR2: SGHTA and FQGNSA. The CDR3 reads CASSFLGPSGLEQFF. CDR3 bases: TGTGCCAGCAGCTTCCTAGGCCCCAGCGGGCTGGAGCAGTTCTTC. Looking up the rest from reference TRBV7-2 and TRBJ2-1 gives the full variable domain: GAGVSQSPSNKVTEKGKDVELRCDPISGHTALYWYRQSLGQGLEFLIYFQGNSAPDKSGLPSDRFSAERTGGSVSTLTIQRTQQEDSAVYLCASSFLGPSGLEQFFGPGTRLTVL.

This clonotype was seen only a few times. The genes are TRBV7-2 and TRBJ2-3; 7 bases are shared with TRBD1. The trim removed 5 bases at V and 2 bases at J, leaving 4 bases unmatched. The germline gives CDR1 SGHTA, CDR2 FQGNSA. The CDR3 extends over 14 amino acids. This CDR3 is CASSGDSFTDTQYF. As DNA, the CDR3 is TGTGCCAGCAGCGGGGACAGTTTCACAGATACGCAGTATTTT.

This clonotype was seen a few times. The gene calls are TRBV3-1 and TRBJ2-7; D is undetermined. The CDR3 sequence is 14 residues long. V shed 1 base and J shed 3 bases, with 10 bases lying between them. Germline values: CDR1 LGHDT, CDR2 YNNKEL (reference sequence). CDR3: CASSQGPDFYEQYF. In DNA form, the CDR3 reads TGTGCCAGCAGCCAAGGACCAGATTTCTACGAGCAGTACTTC.

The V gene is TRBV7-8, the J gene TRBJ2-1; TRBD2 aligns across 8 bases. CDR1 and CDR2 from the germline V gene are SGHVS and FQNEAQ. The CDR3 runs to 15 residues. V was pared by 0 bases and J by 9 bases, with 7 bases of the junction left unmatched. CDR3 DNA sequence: TGTGCCAGCAGCTTAGCGCTAAGCGGGAGAGTTGAGCAGTTCTTC. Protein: CASSLALSGRVEQFF.

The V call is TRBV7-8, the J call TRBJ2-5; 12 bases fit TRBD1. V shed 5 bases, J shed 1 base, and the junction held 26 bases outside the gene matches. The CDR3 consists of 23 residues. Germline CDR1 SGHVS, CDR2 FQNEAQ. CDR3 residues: CASSPSGFSVFTGTGGFQETQYF. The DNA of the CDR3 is TGTGCCAGCAGCCCCAGTGGGTTCTCGGTATTTACCGGGACAGGGGGCTTCCAAGAGACCCAGTACTTC.

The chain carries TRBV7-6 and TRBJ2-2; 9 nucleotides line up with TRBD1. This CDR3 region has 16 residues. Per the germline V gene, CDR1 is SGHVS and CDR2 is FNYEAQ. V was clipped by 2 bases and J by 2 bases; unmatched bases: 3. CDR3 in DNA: TGTGCCAGCAGCTTAACAGGGGGCACCAACACCGGGGAGCTGTTTTTT. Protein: CASSLTGGTNTGELFF.

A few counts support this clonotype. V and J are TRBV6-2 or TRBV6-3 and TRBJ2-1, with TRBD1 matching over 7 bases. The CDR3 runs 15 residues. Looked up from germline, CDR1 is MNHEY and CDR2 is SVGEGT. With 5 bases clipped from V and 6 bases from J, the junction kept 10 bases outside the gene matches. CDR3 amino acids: CASSLRDSAANEQFF. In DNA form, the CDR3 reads TGTGCCAGCAGTCTCAGGGACAGCGCAGCCAATGAGCAGTTCTTC.

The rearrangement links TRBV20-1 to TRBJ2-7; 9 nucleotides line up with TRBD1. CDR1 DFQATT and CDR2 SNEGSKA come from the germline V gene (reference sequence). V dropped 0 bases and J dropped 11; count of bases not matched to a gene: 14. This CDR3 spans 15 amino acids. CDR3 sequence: CSARDGGQGSLGEYF. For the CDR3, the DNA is TGCAGTGCTAGAGATGGGGGACAGGGATCCTTAGGGGAGTACTTC.

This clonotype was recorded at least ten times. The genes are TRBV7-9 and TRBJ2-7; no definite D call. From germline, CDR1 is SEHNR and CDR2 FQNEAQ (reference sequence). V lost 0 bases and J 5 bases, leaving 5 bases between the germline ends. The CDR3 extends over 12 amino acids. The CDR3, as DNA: TGTGCCAGCAGCTTAGCTGGGGACGAGCAGTACTTC. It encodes CASSLAGDEQYF.

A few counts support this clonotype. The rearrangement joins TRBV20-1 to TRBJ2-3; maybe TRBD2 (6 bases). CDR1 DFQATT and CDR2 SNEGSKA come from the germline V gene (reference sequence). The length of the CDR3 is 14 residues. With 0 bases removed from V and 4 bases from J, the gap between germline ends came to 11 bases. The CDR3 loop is CSARDGRGADTQYF. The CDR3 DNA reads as TGCAGTGCTAGAGACGGGAGAGGAGCAGATACGCAGTATTTT.

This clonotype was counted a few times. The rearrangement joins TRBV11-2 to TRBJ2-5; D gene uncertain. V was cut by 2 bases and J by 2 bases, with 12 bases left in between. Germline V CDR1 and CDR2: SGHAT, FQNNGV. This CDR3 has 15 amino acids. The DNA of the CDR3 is TGTGCCAGCAGCTTACCGCGAGAAATTCAAGAGACCCAGTACTTC. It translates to CASSLPREIQETQYF. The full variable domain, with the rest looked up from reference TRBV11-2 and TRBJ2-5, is EAGVAQSPRYKIIEKRQSVAFWCNPISGHATLYWYQQILGQGPKLLIQFQNNGVVDDSQLPKDRFSAERLKGVDSTLKIQPAKLEDSAVYLCASSLPREIQETQYFGPGTRLLVL.

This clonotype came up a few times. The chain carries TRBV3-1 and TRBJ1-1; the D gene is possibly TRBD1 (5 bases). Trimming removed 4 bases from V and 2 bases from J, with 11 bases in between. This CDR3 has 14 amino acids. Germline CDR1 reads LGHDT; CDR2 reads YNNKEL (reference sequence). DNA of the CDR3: TGTGCCAGCAGCCCAGACGGGGGAAACACTGAAGCTTTCTTT. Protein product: CASSPDGGNTEAFF.

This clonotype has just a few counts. The CDR3 coding sequence is TGTGCCAGCAGCCAGGGGCCTGGCTACACCTTC. Its protein product is CASSQGPGYTF. The rearrangement joins TRBV14 to TRBJ1-2, with D perhaps TRBD1 (5 bases). Trimming took off 3 bases at V and 7 bases at J, with 6 bases between the two ends. Germline-derived CDR1 and CDR2 are SGHDN and FVKESK. The CDR3 totals 11 residues.

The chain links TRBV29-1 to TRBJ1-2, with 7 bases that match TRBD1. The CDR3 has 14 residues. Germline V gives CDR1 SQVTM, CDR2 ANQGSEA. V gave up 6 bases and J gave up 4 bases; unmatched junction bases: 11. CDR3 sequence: CSVTPGGGPYGYTF. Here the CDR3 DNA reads TGCAGCGTGACCCCGGGAGGGGGCCCCTATGGCTACACCTTC.